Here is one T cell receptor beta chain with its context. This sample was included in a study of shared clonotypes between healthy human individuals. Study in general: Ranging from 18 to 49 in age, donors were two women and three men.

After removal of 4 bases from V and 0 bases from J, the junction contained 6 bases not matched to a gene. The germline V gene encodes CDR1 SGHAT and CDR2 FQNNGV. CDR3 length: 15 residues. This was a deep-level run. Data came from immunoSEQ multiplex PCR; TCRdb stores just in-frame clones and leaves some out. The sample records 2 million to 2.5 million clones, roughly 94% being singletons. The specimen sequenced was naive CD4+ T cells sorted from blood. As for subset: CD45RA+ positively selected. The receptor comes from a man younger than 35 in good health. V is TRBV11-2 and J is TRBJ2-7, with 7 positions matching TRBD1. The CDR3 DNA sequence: TGTGCCAGCAGCTACACCGGGACAGCCTCCTACGAGCAGTACTTC. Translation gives CASSYTGTASYEQYF.